The 10 T cell receptor beta chains given below trace back to one sample, sequenced in a study of blood T cell repertoires in COVID-19. TCRdb's copy holds only in-frame clones and misses some; the assay was immunoSEQ multiplex PCR. This table holds about 170,000 clones, 80% to 90% found once. The specimen was peripheral blood. The source of these receptors is a woman of 80 years or more with COVID-19, enrolled during active disease.

The rearrangement links TRBV15 to TRBJ2-3; 7 nucleotides agree with TRBD2. J lost 0 bases, V lost 3 bases, and 6 bases had no gene match. Germline CDR1 and CDR2: LNHNV and YYDKDF (reference sequence). The CDR3 runs 16 residues. The CDR3 DNA sequence: TGTGCCACCAGCAGTATACTAGCGACTAGCACAGATACGCAGTATTTT. The encoded protein is CATSSILATSTDTQYF.

This chain uses TRBV3-1 (or the pseudogene TRBV3-2) with TRBJ2-7; 12 bases map to TRBD1. Germline loops: CDR1 LGHDT, CDR2 YNNKEL (reference sequence). This CDR3 is built from 15 residues. Trimming cost V 4 bases and J 3 bases; bases outside gene matches: 4. The CDR3 reads CASSPRDRGLYEQYF. The CDR3 DNA reads as TGTGCCAGCAGCCCGCGGGACAGGGGGCTCTACGAGCAGTACTTC.

The chain carries TRBV7-9 and TRBJ2-3; 10 bases match TRBD2. Germline CDR1 is SEHNR and CDR2 is FQNEAQ (reference sequence). CDR3 length equals 14 residues. Germline trimming cut 5 bases from V and 3 bases from J; bases unmatched to any gene: 2. The CDR3 sequence: CASSASGRTDTQYF. Here the CDR3 DNA reads TGTGCCAGCAGCGCTAGCGGGAGAACAGATACGCAGTATTTT.

The J gene is TRBJ2-1, the V gene TRBV11-2; D remains unclear. CDR3 length: 14 residues. Trimming took 2 bases from V and 0 from J, leaving 5 bases between them. Germline loops: CDR1 SGHAT, CDR2 FQNNGV. CDR3 in DNA: TGTGCCAGCAGCTTAAGGAGCTCCTACAATGAGCAGTTCTTC. Translated: CASSLRSSYNEQFF.

V usage is TRBV7-2 and J usage is TRBJ2-5; 11 bases fit TRBD2. V shed 2 bases and J 5 bases; nucleotides not matched to a gene: 4. Germline V gene data show CDR1 as SGHTA and CDR2 as FQGNSA. The CDR3 extends over 15 amino acids. For the CDR3, the DNA is TGTGCCAGCAGCTTACTAGCGGGGGGATGGGAGACCCAGTACTTC. Its protein is CASSLLAGGWETQYF.

This chain joins TRBV3-1 (or the pseudogene TRBV3-2) and TRBJ2-7; D might be TRBD1 (6 bases). Between the trimmed V and J ends, which lost 3 bases and 4 bases, there was a span of 7 bases. Germline assignment: CDR1 LGHDT and CDR2 YNNKEL (reference sequence). The CDR3 sequence is 12 residues long. CDR3 nucleotide sequence: TGTGCCAGCAGCCAGGGGGCTTACGAGCAGTACTTC. This encodes CASSQGAYEQYF.

This chain joins TRBV18 and TRBJ2-7; D gene ambiguous. V dropped 2 bases and J dropped 4 bases, with 12 bases sitting between them. There are 14 residues in the CDR3. CDR1 KGHSH and CDR2 LQKENI come from the germline V gene. CDR3 nucleotide sequence: TGTGCCAGCTCACCAGCTTCCCTATTTTACGAGCAGTACTTC. Residues: CASSPASLFYEQYF.

The CDR3 loop reads CASSQPLRQGSNEKLFF. The CDR3 DNA reads as TGTGCCAGCAGCCAGCCACTCCGACAGGGGAGTAATGAAAAACTGTTTTTT. This rearrangement joins TRBV4-2 to TRBJ1-4; 8 bases are shared with TRBD1. The CDR3 contains 17 residues. Germline V gene sequence: CDR1 LGHNA, CDR2 YNFKEQ. Losses at the gene ends were 3 bases for V and 4 bases for J; bases not matched to a gene: 10.

This sequence joins TRBV2 and TRBJ2-3; D perhaps matches TRBD2 (6 bases). The CDR3 is 14 residues long. V lost 4 bases and J 5 bases, leaving 13 bases between the germline ends. Germline V gives CDR1 SNHLY, CDR2 FYNNEI. This CDR3 is CASSVQRRGDTQYF. The CDR3 nucleotides read TGTGCCAGCAGTGTCCAGCGGAGGGGAGATACGCAGTATTTT.

This clone was observed once. The J gene is TRBJ2-2, the V gene TRBV24-1; TRBD1 might be the D (7 bases). This CDR3 is built from 14 residues. Germline V gene sequence: CDR1 KGHDR, CDR2 SFDVKD. Trimming removed 10 bases from V and 1 base from J, with 12 bases in between. The CDR3 region is CATRDSWNTGELFF. Written as DNA, the CDR3 is TGTGCCACGCGGGACAGTTGGAACACCGGGGAGCTGTTTTTT.